The 17 T cell receptor beta chains in this list originate from one sample, sequenced in a study of blood T cell repertoires in COVID-19. This table comes from immunoSEQ multiplex PCR, and its TCRdb copy is limited to in-frame clones, with some not included. The table shows around 370,000 clones, with about 88% occurring only once. The sequencing sample was made of peripheral blood. The source of these receptors is a woman aged 65 to 85 with COVID-19, enrolled during active disease.

This sequence joins TRBV9 and TRBJ1-3; D perhaps matches TRBD1 (5 bases). Germline CDR1 reads SGDLS; CDR2 reads YYNGEE. The CDR3 has 15 residues. V was clipped by 2 bases and J by 4 bases, with 13 bases between them. DNA for the CDR3: TGTGCCAGCAGCGTCGGGACTGCGGACGGAAACACCATATATTTT. Its translation: CASSVGTADGNTIYF.

The V call is TRBV7-9, the J call TRBJ2-3; 7 positions match TRBD2. With 5 bases clipped from V and 3 bases from J, the junction kept 8 bases outside the gene matches. The CDR3 loop spans 15 amino acids. Germline V gives CDR1 SEHNR, CDR2 FQNEAQ (reference sequence). The CDR3 loop is CASSPSGGRTDTQYF. The DNA of the CDR3 is TGTGCCAGCAGCCCCTCGGGGGGTCGGACAGATACGCAGTATTTT.

The V and J genes are TRBV29-1 and TRBJ1-1; D is ambiguous. The CDR3 length is 15 residues. Germline-derived CDR1 and CDR2 are SQVTM and ANQGSEA. V was shortened by 1 base and J by 0 bases, with 12 bases between the two germline ends. The CDR3 region is CSVEGQFTVNTEAFF. The CDR3, as DNA: TGCAGCGTTGAAGGCCAATTTACAGTGAACACTGAAGCTTTCTTT.

About this clone itself: A read error may account for a junction end that differs from germline. The chain has TRBV20-1 and TRBJ1-1; D is unclear. The CDR3 totals 10 residues. The germline gives CDR1 DFQATT, CDR2 SNEGSKA (reference sequence). The CDR3 is CSARETGAFF. The CDR3 bases are TGCAGTGCAAGAGAGACGGGAGCTTTCTTT.

V usage is TRBV4-3 and J usage is TRBJ2-1; the match to TRBD2 covers 15 bases. Germline values: CDR1 LGHNA, CDR2 YSLEER. The CDR3 length is 16 residues. V shed 4 bases and J 2 bases; nucleotides not matched to a gene: 0. In DNA form, the CDR3 reads TGCGCCAGCAGCCGGACTAGCGGGGGGGCCTACAATGAGCAGTTCTTC. Protein sequence: CASSRTSGGAYNEQFF.

This clone was counted between two and nine times. The V and J genes are TRBV5-6 and TRBJ1-1; D gene ambiguous. CDR3 length: 15 amino acids. V was trimmed by 4 bases and J by 3 bases, leaving 16 bases between them. Germline V gene data show CDR1 as SGHDT and CDR2 as YYEEEE. The CDR3, as DNA: TGTGCCAGCAGCGGGCAAACCCCGGTGGACACTGAAGCTTTCTTT. Translated, it gives CASSGQTPVDTEAFF.

The chain recombines TRBV7-7 with TRBJ2-5, with a tentative D call TRBD1 (5 bases). The ends were cut back, 5 bases at V and 4 bases at J, with 14 bases in the middle. The CDR3 runs 14 residues. Per the germline V gene, CDR1 is SSHAT and CDR2 is FNYEAQ (reference sequence). In nucleotides, the CDR3 is TGTGCCAGCAGCCTAAACCAGGGTCTAGAGACCCAGTACTTC. Its translation: CASSLNQGLETQYF.

The gene calls are TRBV4-1 and TRBJ2-7; a possible D gene is TRBD1 (5 bases). Germline V lookup: CDR1 MGHRA, CDR2 YSYEKL. The length of the CDR3 is 16 residues. Trimming left V 4 bases short and J 4 bases short, with 20 bases between. The CDR3 DNA reads TGCGCCAGCAGCCCTAGGAAGGGGAATGGAGCGTACGAGCAGTACTTC. This gives the protein CASSPRKGNGAYEQYF.

V is TRBV20-1 and J is TRBJ2-5, with D unclear. The germline V and J ends were trimmed by 6 bases and 4 bases, with 9 bases remaining between them. Germline CDR1 DFQATT, CDR2 SNEGSKA (reference sequence). The CDR3 loop spans 11 amino acids. The CDR3 spells CSAERLETQYF. The CDR3, as DNA: TGCAGTGCCGAGAGGTTAGAGACCCAGTACTTC.

The DNA of the CDR3 is TGCGCCAGCAGCCAAACTAGCGGGGGGTATTCCTACGAGCAGTACTTC. Translating it yields CASSQTSGGYSYEQYF. V is TRBV4-3 and J is TRBJ2-7, with 12 bases fitting TRBD2. With 2 bases clipped from V and 1 base from J, the junction kept 3 bases outside the gene matches. The CDR3 runs 16 residues. From germline, CDR1 is LGHNA and CDR2 YSLEER.

The chain recombines TRBV7-9 with TRBJ1-4; 11 bases agree with TRBD1. The CDR3 is made up of 16 amino acids. V lost 5 bases, J lost 5 bases, and 7 bases stayed unmatched. Germline lookup yields CDR1 SEHNR and CDR2 FQNEAQ (reference sequence). CDR3 coding DNA: TGTGCCAGCAGCCCTAGGGGGACAGGGGGAAATGAAAAACTGTTTTTT. Residues: CASSPRGTGGNEKLFF.

CDR3 coding DNA: TGTGCCAGCAGCCTAATTACAGTTCCTGGAAACACCATATATTTT. As protein: CASSLITVPGNTIYF. V gene TRBV7-3 combines with J gene TRBJ1-3; D is unresolved. Trimming removed 5 bases from V and 2 bases from J, with 13 bases in between. Germline loops: CDR1 SGHTA, CDR2 FQGTGA. This CDR3 is 15 amino acids long.

The rearrangement uses TRBV27 and TRBJ1-4; 8 bases are shared with TRBD1. This CDR3 comprises 16 residues. The trim removed 4 bases at V and 7 bases at J, leaving 11 bases unmatched. Germline-derived CDR1 and CDR2 are MNHEY and SMNVEV (reference sequence). The CDR3 region is CASSSTRQGWFEKLFF. The CDR3 nucleotides read TGTGCCAGCAGTTCAACCCGACAGGGGTGGTTTGAAAAACTGTTTTTT.

This clone was counted a single time. This chain connects TRBV2 to TRBJ1-1; 8 nucleotides agree with TRBD1. Germline V lookup: CDR1 SNHLY, CDR2 FYNNEI. The junction had 4 bases not matched to a gene; V was cut back by 7 bases and J by 3 bases. This CDR3 spans 13 amino acids. The CDR3 DNA is TGTGCCAGCAAGGACAGGGTGTACACTGAAGCTTTCTTT. It translates to CASKDRVYTEAFF. Combining the CDR3 with reference TRBV2 and TRBJ1-1 gives the whole variable domain EPEVTQTPSHQVTQMGQEVILRCVPISNHLYFYWYRQILGQKVEFLVSFYNNEISEKSEIFDDQFSVERPDGSNFTLKIRSTKLEDSAMYFCASKDRVYTEAFFGQGTRLTVV.

The chain uses TRBV9 and TRBJ2-2, with TRBD1 matching 8 bases. Germline lookup yields CDR1 SGDLS and CDR2 YYNGEE. J was trimmed by 7 bases and V by 0 bases; bases with no gene match: 8. The CDR3 spans 16 residues. The CDR3 bases are TGTGCCAGCAGCGTAGATGCAGGGGGCGAAGTCGGGGAGCTGTTTTTT. It yields the protein CASSVDAGGEVGELFF.

The chain is built from TRBV2 and TRBJ1-1; no clear D. The germline V and J ends were trimmed by 4 bases and 0 bases, with 15 bases remaining between them. Germline CDR1 reads SNHLY; CDR2 reads FYNNEI. The CDR3 is made up of 16 amino acids. For the CDR3, the DNA is TGTGCCAGCAGTGGAAGGGAGGCCCTCGTGAACACTGAAGCTTTCTTT. This gives the protein CASSGREALVNTEAFF.

The chain joins TRBV5-6 to TRBJ2-7, with TRBD2 matching over 15 bases. J was trimmed by 7 bases and V by 4 bases; bases with no gene match: 15. The CDR3 is 18 amino acids. Germline lookup yields CDR1 SGHDT and CDR2 YYEEEE. CDR3 residues: CASSPGLAGGLIGWEQYF. The CDR3 DNA follows: TGTGCCAGCAGCCCTGGACTAGCGGGGGGGCTGATAGGTTGGGAGCAGTACTTC.